The 26 T cell receptor beta chains listed next were all sequenced from one sample in a study of blood T cell repertoires in COVID-19. Sequencing used immunoSEQ multiplex PCR; TCRdb keeps in-frame clones, though not all of them. The sample records approximately 66,000 clones, about 89% being singletons. Sequences were obtained from peripheral blood. The source of these receptors is a man aged 55 to 70 with acute or convalescent COVID-19.

The chain combines TRBV7-8 with TRBJ1-4; possible D gene TRBD1, 5 bases. Germline V gene sequence: CDR1 SGHVS, CDR2 FQNEAQ. The CDR3 loop spans 16 amino acids. V lost 0 bases, J lost 0 bases, and 8 bases lay in between. The CDR3 protein is CASSLARTTTNEKLFF. Here the CDR3 DNA reads TGTGCCAGCAGCTTAGCGCGGACAACAACTAATGAAAAACTGTTTTTT. The full variable domain, completed using reference TRBV7-8 and TRBJ1-4, is GAGVSQSPRYKVAKRGQDVALRCDPISGHVSLFWYQQALGQGPEFLTYFQNEAQLDKSGLPSDRFFAERPEGSVSTLKIQRTQQEDSAVYLCASSLARTTTNEKLFFGSGTQLSVL.

The genes are TRBV12-5 and TRBJ1-4; 7 positions agree with TRBD1. J lost 6 bases, V lost 1 base, and 5 bases had no gene match. This CDR3 spans 15 amino acids. Germline V CDR1 and CDR2: LGHNT, FRNRAP. Here the CDR3 reads CASGLAGTVDEKLFF. The DNA of the CDR3 is TGTGCTAGTGGTTTGGCCGGGACAGTGGATGAAAAACTGTTTTTT.

V usage is TRBV5-1 and J usage is TRBJ2-1; 11 bases line up with TRBD1. The CDR3 spans 16 residues. V shed 4 bases and J 8 bases; nucleotides not matched to a gene: 11. Germline CDR1 and CDR2: SGHRS and YFSETQ. CDR3 amino acids: CASSTTGTGGWDEQFF. As DNA, the CDR3 is TGCGCCAGCAGCACTACCGGGACAGGGGGGTGGGATGAGCAGTTCTTC.

The V gene is TRBV4-1, the J gene TRBJ2-7; 7 bases match TRBD1. J gave up 2 bases and V 0 bases, and 13 bases lay outside the gene matches. The CDR3 covers 18 residues. Germline V gives CDR1 MGHRA, CDR2 YSYEKL. The CDR3 DNA sequence: TGCGCCAGCAGCCAAGATCTATCCGGGACAGATATTGCCTACGAGCAGTACTTC. This codes for CASSQDLSGTDIAYEQYF.

V and J are TRBV6-5 and TRBJ2-1; perhaps TRBD2 as D (7 bases). The CDR3 is 15 residues long. The germline V gene encodes CDR1 MNHEY and CDR2 SVGAGI. Trimming cost V 2 bases and J 4 bases, with 12 bases left between them. The DNA of the CDR3 is TGTGCCAGCAGTTACGGGGGGGGCTATTACAATGAGCAGTTCTTC. It specifies CASSYGGGYYNEQFF.

V usage is TRBV11-2 and J usage is TRBJ2-4, with a tentative D call TRBD1 (5 bases). The CDR3 has 16 amino acids. Germline loops: CDR1 SGHAT, CDR2 FQNNGV. V lost 0 bases and J lost 2, with 11 bases in between. The CDR3, as DNA: TGTGCCAGCAGCTTAGAGCCAGGGCGTACCAAAAACATTCAGTACTTC. Residues: CASSLEPGRTKNIQYF.

CDR3 nucleotides: TGTGCCAGCAGCCCCGGGACAGCTAGAAACACCATATATTTT. This gives the protein CASSPGTARNTIYF. The chain uses TRBV6-5 and TRBJ1-3, with TRBD1 matching 7 bases. Germline CDR1 MNHEY, CDR2 SVGAGI. The CDR3 length is 14 residues. J gave up 5 bases and V 6 bases, and 7 bases lay outside the gene matches.

The chain carries TRBV6-5 and TRBJ1-6; D gene unclear. V dropped 8 bases and J dropped 4 bases, with 9 bases sitting between them. Germline CDR1 is MNHEY and CDR2 is SVGAGI. The CDR3 has 13 residues. CDR3 amino acids: CASGSYYNSPLHF. The CDR3, as DNA: TGTGCCAGCGGCTCGTATTATAATTCACCCCTCCACTTT.

This sequence joins TRBV7-8 and TRBJ2-7; D gene uncertain. The length of the CDR3 is 12 residues. Trimming stripped 0 bases from V and 3 bases from J, with 3 bases between. Germline values: CDR1 SGHVS, CDR2 FQNEAQ. As DNA, the CDR3 is TGTGCCAGCAGCTTAGCCATCTACGAGCAGTACTTC. Its translation is CASSLAIYEQYF.

V gene TRBV7-2 combines with J gene TRBJ1-4; D is uncertain. The CDR3 loop spans 12 amino acids. Germline V gives CDR1 SGHTA, CDR2 FQGNSA. With 1 base removed from V and 7 bases from J, the gap between germline ends came to 4 bases. Written as DNA, the CDR3 is TGTGCCAGCAGCTTAGGAGCTGAAAAACTGTTTTTT. Residues: CASSLGAEKLFF.

This chain joins TRBV18 and TRBJ1-3, with D hard to call. Trimming removed 2 bases from V and 2 bases from J, with 10 bases in between. This CDR3 has 15 amino acids. The germline CDR1 and CDR2 sequences are KGHSH and LQKENI. This CDR3 reads CASSPYGSTGNTIYF. The CDR3 DNA follows: TGTGCCAGCTCACCATACGGGAGTACTGGAAACACCATATATTTT.

This clone was seen more than once but under ten times. This rearrangement joins TRBV4-3 to TRBJ1-1; D unclear. V was trimmed by 0 bases and J by 2 bases, leaving 7 bases between them. The CDR3 sequence is 14 residues long. Germline loops: CDR1 LGHNA, CDR2 YSLEER. DNA for the CDR3: TGCGCCAGCAGCCAAGATAATGTCAACACTGAAGCTTTCTTT. Its translation: CASSQDNVNTEAFF.

The V and J genes are TRBV19 and TRBJ1-5; 7 bases align to TRBD1. This CDR3 is built from 14 residues. Germline lookup yields CDR1 LNHDA and CDR2 SQIVND (reference sequence). V shed 7 bases, J shed 1 base, and the junction held 4 bases outside the gene matches. CDR3 loop: CASNPTGSNQPQHF. The CDR3 DNA reads TGTGCCAGTAACCCGACAGGGAGCAATCAGCCCCAGCATTTT.

This chain joins TRBV5-6 and TRBJ1-3; 7 nucleotides match TRBD1. Germline CDR1 and CDR2: SGHDT and YYEEEE. After removal of 6 bases from V and 4 bases from J, the junction contained 4 bases not matched to a gene. This CDR3 spans 13 amino acids. CDR3 in DNA: TGTGCCAGCAACCCGGGACAGGGAAACACCATATATTTT. Protein sequence: CASNPGQGNTIYF.

The chain links TRBV4-3 to TRBJ1-1; D is possibly TRBD1 (6 bases). This CDR3 contains 16 residues. Germline V gene lookup returns CDR1 LGHNA and CDR2 YSLEER. With 3 bases removed from V and 2 bases from J, the gap between germline ends came to 16 bases. The DNA of the CDR3 is TGCGCCAGCAGCCACGCAGGGGTGGGGGAAAACACTGAAGCTTTCTTT. This codes for CASSHAGVGENTEAFF.

CDR3 in DNA: TGTGCCAGCAGCCCGGAAGGTTCCCTTTTGGATTCGGGCGGGGAGCTGTTTTTT. Its protein is CASSPEGSLLDSGGELFF. This sequence joins TRBV3-1 (or the pseudogene TRBV3-2) and TRBJ2-2; D gene unclear. V lost 4 bases and J 7 bases, leaving 25 bases between the germline ends. CDR1 is LGHDT and CDR2 is YNNKEL in the germline V gene (reference sequence). This CDR3 contains 18 residues.

V and J are TRBV19 and TRBJ1-2; no reliable D call. Germline V CDR1 and CDR2: LNHDA, SQIVND (reference sequence). This CDR3 spans 14 amino acids. V was trimmed by 6 bases and J by 7 bases, leaving 18 bases between them. This CDR3 reads CASSYTRGLSGYTF. For the CDR3, the DNA is TGTGCCAGTAGCTATACACGAGGGTTGAGTGGCTACACCTTC.

This chain uses TRBV6-6 with TRBJ2-6; 9 bases are a match to TRBD2. Germline V gene data show CDR1 as MNHNY and CDR2 as SVGAGI (reference sequence). This CDR3 is built from 17 residues. V gave up 5 bases and J gave up 0 bases; unmatched junction bases: 5. The CDR3 protein is CASSLGLAGSGANVLTF. Here the CDR3 DNA reads TGTGCCAGCAGTCTGGGACTAGCCGGCTCTGGGGCCAACGTCCTGACTTTC.

This clone is a singleton in its sample. The V gene is TRBV27, the J gene TRBJ1-6, with a tentative D call TRBD1 (6 bases). This CDR3 region has 16 residues. Trimming left V 8 bases short and J 8 bases short, with 22 bases between. CDR1 and CDR2 from the germline V gene are MNHEY and SMNVEV (reference sequence). The CDR3 loop reads CASGGAPEPRDSPLHF. The CDR3 bases are TGTGCCAGCGGGGGGGCCCCGGAACCGCGTGATTCACCCCTCCACTTT.

The rearrangement joins TRBV7-2 to TRBJ2-3; D gene ambiguous. Germline V gene data show CDR1 as SGHTA and CDR2 as FQGNSA. Trimming took 6 bases from V and 5 from J, leaving 9 bases between them. The CDR3 is 12 residues long. In DNA, the CDR3 is TGTGCCAGCAGTCCTGATAGAGATACGCAGTATTTT. The encoded protein is CASSPDRDTQYF.

The genes are TRBV4-3 and TRBJ2-3, with D possibly being TRBD2 (6 bases). Trimming removed 0 bases at V and 5 bases at J, with 15 bases between. CDR1 is LGHNA and CDR2 is YSLEER in the germline V gene. The CDR3 is 16 amino acids. The CDR3 sequence: CASSQDGAGPEDTQYF. As DNA, the CDR3 is TGCGCCAGCAGCCAAGATGGAGCGGGCCCCGAAGATACGCAGTATTTT.

This clone was seen a handful of times. This CDR3 reads CASSPPANVLTF. The DNA for the CDR3 is TGTGCCAGCAGTCCTCCGGCCAACGTCCTGACTTTC. This rearrangement joins TRBV12-3 or TRBV12-4 to TRBJ2-6, with no clear D. Trimming stripped 5 bases from V and 6 bases from J, with 5 bases between. CDR3 length equals 12 residues.

The chain combines TRBV7-8 with TRBJ2-1; 11 positions match TRBD2. CDR1 is SGHVS, CDR2 FQNEAQ, per germline. V dropped 2 bases and J dropped 4; count of bases not matched to a gene: 7. The CDR3 consists of 17 residues. The CDR3 protein is CASSLRPTSGVYNEQFF. CDR3 DNA: TGTGCCAGCAGCTTACGGCCGACTAGCGGGGTATACAATGAGCAGTTCTTC.

The chain combines TRBV18 with TRBJ1-4; 9 nucleotides line up with TRBD1. Trimming at V came to 3 bases and at J to 8 bases, leaving 4 bases not matched to a gene. The CDR3 is 14 residues long. Germline assignment: CDR1 KGHSH and CDR2 LQKENI. The CDR3, as DNA: TGTGCCAGCTCACCGTTGACAGGGGGAGAAAAACTGTTTTTT. Translating it yields CASSPLTGGEKLFF. Together with reference TRBV18 and TRBJ1-4, the CDR3 gives the full variable domain: NAGVMQNPRHLVRRRGQEARLRCSPMKGHSHVYWYRQLPEEGLKFMVYLQKENIIDESGMPKERFSAEFPKEGPSILRIQQVVRGDSAAYFCASSPLTGGEKLFFGSGTQLSVL.

CDR3 coding DNA: TGTGCCAGCACCCGGGGGAGGGAGCAGTACTTC. It yields the protein CASTRGREQYF. The chain carries TRBV25-1 and TRBJ2-7; D perhaps matches TRBD2 (6 bases). CDR1 and CDR2 from the germline V gene are MGHDK and SYGVNS. The length of the CDR3 is 11 residues. The ends were cut back, 7 bases at V and 7 bases at J, with 11 bases in the middle.

This rearrangement joins TRBV2 to TRBJ2-1; 7 bases map to TRBD2. The CDR3 loop spans 15 amino acids. From germline, CDR1 is SNHLY and CDR2 FYNNEI. V shed 6 bases and J 0 bases; nucleotides not matched to a gene: 5. The CDR3 region has the DNA TGTGCCAGCAGCCGCGGGGGAAGCTCCTACAATGAGCAGTTCTTC. It yields the protein CASSRGGSSYNEQFF.